These 9 T cell receptor beta chains share one sample of origin, sequenced in a study of cytomegalovirus exposure and HLA in healthy donors. Vbeta (60) and Jbeta (13) primers were used in the PCR. Produced via immunoSEQ multiplex PCR; TCRdb's table is partial and in-frame only. The sample carries 100,000 to 150,000 clones, 80% to 85% recorded once. Input material: PBMCs. These receptors were obtained from a woman under 40 in good health and CMV-seronegative.

The chain is built from TRBV5-4 and TRBJ1-6; perhaps TRBD1 as D (6 bases). This CDR3 has 16 residues. V lost 2 bases and J lost 7, with 16 bases in between. Germline CDR1 reads SGHNT; CDR2 reads YYREEE (reference sequence). The CDR3 coding sequence is TGTGCCAGCAGCTTCGACCCGACAGGAAGGAATTCACCCCTCCACTTT. This sequence encodes CASSFDPTGRNSPLHF.

This rearrangement joins TRBV18 to TRBJ2-3; 8 bases fit TRBD2. The germline V gene encodes CDR1 KGHSH and CDR2 LQKENI. V was pared by 3 bases and J by 2 bases, with 1 base of the junction left unmatched. CDR3 length: 14 residues. The CDR3 spells CASSPREDTDTQYF. The CDR3 region has the DNA TGTGCCAGCTCACCGCGGGAGGACACAGATACGCAGTATTTT.

This clone came up once. This rearrangement joins TRBV6-5 to TRBJ2-3, with D maybe TRBD1 (6 bases). V was pared by 5 bases and J by 2 bases, with 14 bases between. This CDR3 contains 15 residues. Germline lookup yields CDR1 MNHEY and CDR2 SVGAGI. The CDR3 region is CASSAQGPITDTQYF. The CDR3, as DNA: TGTGCCAGCAGTGCCCAGGGGCCCATCACAGATACGCAGTATTTT.

This chain joins TRBV4-1 and TRBJ2-3; no definite D call. CDR1 is MGHRA, CDR2 YSYEKL, per germline. Trimming removed 5 bases from V and 4 bases from J, with 10 bases in between. The CDR3 covers 13 residues. For the CDR3, the DNA is TGCGCCAGCAGCAATTTTAGAGCAGATACGCAGTATTTT. It codes for CASSNFRADTQYF.

In this sample, this clone turned up once. One end of the junction does not line up with germline, which may come from a read error. V gene TRBV7-6 combines with J gene TRBJ1-2, with D possibly TRBD1 on 6 matching bases. Germline CDR1 and CDR2: SGHVS and FNYEAQ. The CDR3 runs 13 residues. The CDR3 nucleotides are TGTGCCAGCAGCTTCGGACAGCCTTCAACCTTGGCCTTC. Its protein product is CASSFGQPSTLAF.

The V call is TRBV10-1, the J call TRBJ1-1; no clear D gene. The CDR3 spans 15 residues. The germline V gene has CDR1 WNHNN and CDR2 SYGVQD (reference sequence). The V gene lost 4 bases and the J gene lost 6 bases, with 18 bases spanning the gap. The CDR3 nucleotides are TGCGCCAGCAGTGGATCGCAGGTTGTAGACGCTGAAGCTTTCTTT. This sequence encodes CASSGSQVVDAEAFF.

V usage is TRBV5-4 and J usage is TRBJ2-3, with 8 positions matching TRBD1. CDR3 size: 16 residues. CDR1 SGHNT and CDR2 YYREEE come from the germline V gene (reference sequence). The trim removed 2 bases at V and 2 bases at J, leaving 7 bases unmatched. This CDR3 is CASSFKRTGYTDTQYF. CDR3 DNA: TGTGCCAGCAGCTTCAAGCGGACAGGGTACACAGATACGCAGTATTTT.

The gene calls are TRBV6-6 and TRBJ1-1; maybe TRBD1 (6 bases). V shed 0 bases and J shed 5 bases, with 13 bases lying between them. This CDR3 is built from 15 residues. Germline-derived CDR1 and CDR2 are MNHNY and SVGAGI (reference sequence). CDR3 sequence (DNA): TGTGCCAGCAGTTACTCGATCAGGGGAGAAACTGAAGCTTTCTTT. This gives the protein CASSYSIRGETEAFF.

This clone was recorded once. The chain combines TRBV6-5 with TRBJ1-1; D is possibly TRBD1 (6 bases). The ends were cut back, 6 bases at V and 1 base at J, with 12 bases in the middle. Germline loops: CDR1 MNHEY, CDR2 SVGAGI. The CDR3 totals 14 residues. CDR3: CASRTGTTNTEAFF. DNA of the CDR3: TGTGCCAGCAGGACCGGGACAACGAACACTGAAGCTTTCTTT.